This T cell receptor (beta chain) was retrieved from a study of T cell changes during pregnancy in multiple sclerosis. This clone was seen only a few times. Generated by immunoSEQ multiplex PCR, the TCRdb table keeps only in-frame clones and is missing some. This table holds about 29,000 clones, around 94% found once. CDR1 and CDR2 (germline): MNHEY, SVGAGI. Deletions cut 6 bases from V and 7 bases from J, with 6 bases between. There are 11 residues in the CDR3. The receptor's source is a female donor with multiple sclerosis, enrolled in a pregnancy study. The starting material was CD8+ T cells from peripheral blood mononuclear cells, obtained before pregnancy. V and J are TRBV6-5 and TRBJ2-2; D remains unclear. CDR3 in DNA: TGTGCCAGCAGAAGAGACGGGGAGCTGTTTTTT. As protein: CASRRDGELFF.